This T cell receptor beta chain is drawn from a study of cytomegalovirus exposure and HLA in healthy donors. Points from the study as a whole: For presence/absence analyses, sequencing depth was assumed to be roughly uniform across donors.

A multiplex PCR was run with 60 Vbeta primers and 13 Jbeta primers. Method: immunoSEQ multiplex PCR; TCRdb's copy keeps in-frame clones and lacks some. The table lists fewer than 80,000 clones, about 80% of them singletons. Concerning this clone: Its antigen remains unidentified.

CDR3 length: 15 amino acids. Germline V gene data show CDR1 as SGHRS and CDR2 as YFSETQ. Trimming removed 0 bases at V and 0 bases at J, with 7 bases between. The chain recombines TRBV5-1 with TRBJ2-1; a possible D gene is TRBD1 (6 bases). Specimen: PBMCs. The source of this sequence is a man aged 18-30 years in good health and CMV-seronegative. The CDR3 coding sequence is TGCGCCAGCAGCTTGGAGGGGGTCTCCTACAATGAGCAGTTCTTC. It encodes CASSLEGVSYNEQFF.